This paragraph reports one TCR beta chain. This clone's antigen is unknown. No quality values exist for individual bases; no much larger clone is one base distant. The sample is drawn from a study of blood T cell repertoires in COVID-19 (TCRdb year 2020). Broadly, across the study: The collaborator samples originated in the United States, Italy and Spain and spanned the acute and convalescent phases of COVID-19. The prospective study material was composed of cDNA or gDNA derived from T cells, B-cell-depleted T cells, or PBMCs. The dataset comprised deeply sampled blood TCRbeta repertoires from subjects exposed to, actively infected with, or recovered from COVID-19. The repertoires were released in a freely available public database intended as a resource for research on the immune response to SARS-CoV-2. Samples came from the ongoing ImmuneRACE study (first 160 participants) plus 1,254 subjects from 6 global collaborators. A de-identified subject ID, COVID-19 status, age in years and sex were almost always included in the sample metadata. Where available, HLA class I and class II types were taken from metadata supplied by the sample provider and were not determined by assay-based typing.

TCRbeta CDR3 regions were amplified from genomic DNA by means of the immunoSEQ Assay, a bias-controlled multiplex PCR. The published analysis was carried out like this. The number of nucleated cells in each sample was estimated from the amplification of reference gene primers within the assay. To quantify the absolute abundance of each unique TCRbeta CDR3 rearrangement, sequence reads were collapsed and filtered. For each sample, productive Simpson clonality was calculated as the square root of Simpson's diversity index over productive rearrangements. TCRdb's version of the immuneACCESS table is confined to in-frame rearrangements and falls short of the full clone set. An unresolved V gene accounts for under half of the shortfall where checked; the remainder is of unknown origin. D and trimming come from the DNA, and the V and J calls and clone size come from that table. Within this sample are 140,000 or so clones, with roughly 83% of them counted one time only. Under 9.5% of the sample belongs to the ten largest clones.

Counted from cysteine to phenylalanine, this CDR3 has 19 amino acids. The retained sequence is limited to the CDR3, 57 bases, with the frame set at the first base. V lost 4 bases and J lost 0 bases, and the count of bases not matched to a germline gene is 13. The germline V gene (reference sequence) gives CDR1 as SGHNT and CDR2 as YYREEE. Broad study findings and their caveats: Clinical and demographic metadata were provided uncurated, with the amount varying by source and participant.

Participants in the prospective study were enrolled through a virtual design, were aged about 18 to 89 years, and lived in approximately 25 United States geographic areas. In the prospective study, cohorts were assigned on the basis of participant-reported clinical history obtained from a screening survey and a study questionnaire. For ImmuneRACE Cohort 3, a participant was defined as recovered based on two consecutive negative NP/OP PCR tests, clearance by a healthcare professional, or resolution of symptoms. In the prospective study, whole blood, serum and a nasopharyngeal or oropharyngeal swab were collected from each participant by mobile phlebotomists. Additional blood draws and questionnaires over an approximately two-month period could optionally be provided by prospective study participants. Prospective study blood samples were shipped either frozen or at room temperature before DNA extraction.

The sequenced sample was PBMCs or T cells enriched from blood (not recorded which). This clonotype originated in a man aged 50 or older who had recovered from COVID-19. This sequence uses TRBV5-4 and TRBJ2-6; TRBD1 matches 7 bases in the middle. The CDR3 protein is CASSPRQGAQSSGANVLTF. In nucleotide form, the sequence is TGTGCCAGCAGCCCTAGACAGGGAGCGCAGAGCTCTGGGGCCAACGTCCTGACTTTC. Full variable domain (CDR3 extended with the reference TRBV5-4 and TRBJ2-6 proteins): ETGVTQSPTHLIKTRGQQVTLRCSSQSGHNTVSWYQQALGQGPQFIFQYYREEENGRGNFPPRFSGLQFPNYSSELNVNALELDDSALYLCASSPRQGAQSSGANVLTFGAGSRLTVL.